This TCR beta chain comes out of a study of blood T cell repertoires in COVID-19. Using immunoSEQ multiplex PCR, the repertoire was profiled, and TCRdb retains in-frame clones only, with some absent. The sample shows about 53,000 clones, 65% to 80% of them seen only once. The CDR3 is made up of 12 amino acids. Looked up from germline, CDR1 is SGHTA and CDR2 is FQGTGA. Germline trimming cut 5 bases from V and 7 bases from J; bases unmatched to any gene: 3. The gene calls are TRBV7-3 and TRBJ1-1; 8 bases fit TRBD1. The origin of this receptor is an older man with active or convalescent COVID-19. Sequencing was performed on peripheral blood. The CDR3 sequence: CASSPGQGEAFF. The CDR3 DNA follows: TGTGCCAGCAGCCCCGGACAGGGTGAAGCTTTCTTT.